This T cell receptor (beta chain) was obtained from a study of blood T cell repertoires in COVID-19. Background on the study: The United States, Italy and Spain supplied acute and convalescent COVID-19 samples. The analysed material was cDNA or gDNA that came from T cells, B-cell-depleted T cells, or PBMCs.

This clone was detected only once. The assay was immunoSEQ multiplex PCR, and TCRdb's table has in-frame clones only and misses some. The table includes 70,000 or so clones, about nine tenths detected once. The CDR3 extends over 13 amino acids. Trimming took off 6 bases at V and 1 base at J, with 9 bases between the two ends. Germline-derived CDR1 and CDR2 are MNHEY and SVGAGI. This sequence joins TRBV6-5 and TRBJ1-1; TRBD1 might be the D (5 bases). The source material was peripheral blood. The source of this sequence is a young woman with acute or convalescent COVID-19. Here the CDR3 reads CASSPGGNTEAFF. The CDR3 bases are TGTGCCAGCAGCCCCGGGGGGAACACTGAAGCTTTCTTT.